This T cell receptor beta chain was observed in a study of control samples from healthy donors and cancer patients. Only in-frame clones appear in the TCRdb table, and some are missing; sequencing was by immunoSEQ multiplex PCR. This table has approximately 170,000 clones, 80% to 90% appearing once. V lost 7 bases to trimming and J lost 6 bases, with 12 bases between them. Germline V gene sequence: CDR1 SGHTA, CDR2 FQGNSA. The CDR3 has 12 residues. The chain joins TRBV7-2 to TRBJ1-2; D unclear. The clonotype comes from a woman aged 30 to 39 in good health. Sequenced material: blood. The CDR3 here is CASNSWGDGYTF. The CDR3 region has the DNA TGTGCCAGCAACTCCTGGGGTGATGGCTACACCTTC.